This TCR beta chain was captured by sequencing in a study of control samples from healthy donors and cancer patients. The data were produced by immunoSEQ multiplex PCR, yet TCRdb's version contains in-frame clones alone and is incomplete. The sample has roughly 400,000 clones, around nine tenths seen once. The CDR3 contains 15 residues. Trimming pared 1 base from V and 0 bases from J, leaving 9 bases between. Germline V gene lookup returns CDR1 MDHEN and CDR2 SYDVKM. Sequencing input: PBMCs. The V and J genes are TRBV28 and TRBJ1-1; no firm D call. The clonotype comes from a man aged 35-49 years with head and neck cancer. Here the CDR3 reads CASSLSLGVNTEAFF. DNA for the CDR3: TGTGCCAGCAGTTTATCCTTAGGAGTGAACACTGAAGCTTTCTTT. The whole variable domain, filled in from reference TRBV28 and TRBJ1-1, reads DVKVTQSSRYLVKRTGEKVFLECVQDMDHENMFWYRQDPGLGLRLIYFSYDVKMKEKGDIPEGYSVSREKKERFSLILESASTNQTSMYLCASSLSLGVNTEAFFGQGTRLTVV.